A selection of T cell receptor beta chains follows, all from one sample in a study of shared clonotypes between healthy human individuals. The assay was immunoSEQ multiplex PCR, and TCRdb's table has in-frame clones only and misses some. Here the sample spans 2 million to 2.5 million clones, 80% to 95% being singletons. Sequencing was carried out using naive CD4+ T cells from PBMCs. The receptors stem from a man aged 18 to 29 in good health. Some clones in this sample may be carry-over from other donors' samples. The conserved cysteine and the conserved F or W are not part of the CDR3 here.

TRBV28	ASSLGGATYNEQF
TRBV6-5	ASTRREGPTYEQY
TRBV18	ASSREGQATYGYT
TRBV6-6	ASSRGQGATSYEQY
TRBV4-3	ASSQERNKAYEQY
TRBV28	ASSLRRGQGSLEQY
TRBV5-4	ASGRWGAGTSDTQY
TRBV27	ASSLTTGANQETQY
TRBV4-1	ASSQESRGQGASLT
TRBV5-1	ASSSQGMGTDTQY
TRBV18	ASSPRAGAGETQY
TRBV2	ASFIGGKAAGELF
TRBV6-1	ASRSTGAYEQY
TRBV28	ASSTVVTYQETQY
TRBV7-8	ASSIPEGTLTYEQY
TRBV7-9	ASSFLTGSYEQY
TRBV28	ASIRPGQTYEQY
TRBV2	ASSEASRTGTQY
TRBV18	ASSPPVGGSSYEQY
TRBV5-1	ASRGVPPGEQY
TRBV6-5	ASRQTGNNQPQH
TRBV5-1	ASREVNTEAF
TRBV2	ASSFETAFSTEAF
TRBV7-9	ASSQGGMNTEAF
TRBV28	ASSFFEGFNEKLF
TRBV2	ASSPRQILSGGYT
TRBV29-1	SVVGVGSTGANVLT
TRBV27	ASRGADNQPQH
TRBV28	ASRPQGNEAF
TRBV28	ASSSRTWTFYEQY
TRBV2	ASSEGGGNSPLH
TRBV6-1	ASSGGYSSYEQY
TRBV7-9	ASGGGTSTDTQY
TRBV25-1	ASSPTRDIQETQY
TRBV28	ASSTPAKMGEKLF
TRBV5-4	ASSLVGGPKNIQY
TRBV28	ASSQYVRDLDNQPQH
TRBV11-3	ASSRGTSGPYNEQF
TRBV27	ASSSLGKGYYGYT
TRBV11-2	ASSLGQVTEAF
TRBV5-4	ASSTVQGVSGANVLT
TRBV11-2	ASSLRGTGTYEQY
TRBV19	ASSMGTSGSNEQF
TRBV15	ATSRPSANTGELF
TRBV5-4	ASSLGRGGGTGELF
TRBV6-5	ASSLGQGVNTEAF